The 25 T cell receptor beta chains given below trace back to one sample, sequenced in a study of CD8+ T cells in alopecia areata. Alopecia areata patients provided lesional scalp punch biopsies and peripheral blood. Extraction of RNA preceded its reverse transcription into cDNA, which served as the sequencing template. Profiling relied on immunoSEQ multiplex PCR, and the TCRdb table lists in-frame clones only, not all of them. The sample includes 9,000 or so clones, more than 65% of them seen just once. The sequenced sample consisted of skin. Receptors originate from a human donor with alopecia areata.

This rearrangement joins TRBV5-1 to TRBJ2-7; D unclear. This CDR3 spans 15 amino acids. The ends were cut back, 0 bases at V and 0 bases at J, with 10 bases in the middle. Looked up from germline, CDR1 is SGHRS and CDR2 is YFSETQ. CDR3 sequence reads: CASSLEWSSSYEQYF. In DNA form, the CDR3 reads TGCGCCAGCAGCTTGGAGTGGTCGAGCTCCTACGAGCAGTACTTC.

The CDR3 nucleotides are TGCGCCAGCAGCTTGGGGGCTAGCGGGGTTGCCTACGAGCAGTACTTC. Its translation is CASSLGASGVAYEQYF. This chain joins TRBV5-1 and TRBJ2-7; 9 bases align to TRBD2. V trimming: 0 bases; J trimming: 2 bases; junction bases outside the gene matches: 6. The CDR3 has 16 residues. Germline lookup yields CDR1 SGHRS and CDR2 YFSETQ.

This clone was observed a few times. The genes are TRBV9 and TRBJ1-2; D gene unclear. V was pared by 0 bases and J by 5 bases, with 11 bases between. CDR1 is SGDLS and CDR2 is YYNGEE in the germline V gene. The CDR3 sequence is 14 residues long. The CDR3 loop is CASSVGPEWYGYTF. Here the CDR3 DNA reads TGTGCCAGCAGCGTAGGGCCGGAATGGTATGGCTACACCTTC.

The chain is built from TRBV15 and TRBJ2-7; TRBD2 agrees at 11 bases. CDR1 is LNHNV and CDR2 is YYDKDF in the germline V gene (reference sequence). The CDR3 sequence is 16 residues long. V was pared by 5 bases and J by 3 bases, with 9 bases of the junction left unmatched. The CDR3 sequence is CATSEGSLAGVYEQYF. The DNA of the CDR3 is TGTGCCACCAGCGAGGGTTCACTAGCGGGGGTCTACGAGCAGTACTTC.

Only a few counts were recorded for this clone. The chain uses TRBV4-1 and TRBJ2-3, with D perhaps matching TRBD2 (7 bases). V was pared by 1 base and J by 5 bases, with 13 bases between. CDR1 and CDR2 from the germline V gene are MGHRA and YSYEKL. The CDR3 runs 15 residues. CDR3 DNA: TGCGCCAGCAGCCAAGGAGGGGGGGGGCGAGATACGCAGTATTTT. Amino acids: CASSQGGGGRDTQYF.

The genes are TRBV19 and TRBJ1-1; 8 nucleotides match TRBD1. V gave up 9 bases and J gave up 6 bases; unmatched junction bases: 15. The germline gives CDR1 LNHDA, CDR2 SQIVND (reference sequence). The CDR3 totals 15 residues. The DNA of the CDR3 is TGTGCCAGCGGATACGGGACAGGTGGGACTCCTGAAGCTTTCTTT. It is translated as CASGYGTGGTPEAFF.

The genes are TRBV2 and TRBJ2-6; D remains ambiguous. Germline CDR1 is SNHLY and CDR2 is FYNNEI. The CDR3 runs to 19 residues. Trimming shortened V by 5 bases and J by 5 bases, and 25 bases separated the two germline ends. Here the CDR3 DNA reads TGTGCCAGCAGTTGGAACTATTACCCGATACAAAGTCGGGCCAACGTCCTGACTTTC. Translation gives CASSWNYYPIQSRANVLTF. Together with reference TRBV2 and TRBJ2-6, the CDR3 gives the full variable domain: EPEVTQTPSHQVTQMGQEVILRCVPISNHLYFYWYRQILGQKVEFLVSFYNNEISEKSEIFDDQFSVERPDGSNFTLKIRSTKLEDSAMYFCASSWNYYPIQSRANVLTFGAGSRLTVL.

V usage is TRBV10-3 and J usage is TRBJ1-3, with no clear D. The CDR3 has 11 amino acids. Germline CDR1 reads ENHRY; CDR2 reads SYGVKD. V lost 4 bases, J lost 4 bases, and 2 bases lay in between. The CDR3 here is CAISGGNTIYF. The CDR3 DNA reads TGTGCCATCAGTGGGGGAAACACCATATATTTT.

The chain couples TRBV5-1 to TRBJ2-3, with 10 nucleotides matching TRBD2. Trimming took 4 bases from V and 0 from J; bases not matched to a gene: 11. The germline gives CDR1 SGHRS, CDR2 YFSETQ. CDR3 length: 18 amino acids. The CDR3 DNA sequence: TGCGCCAGCAGCACCCTTAGCGGGGGGAGACCTAGCACAGATACGCAGTATTTT. It encodes CASSTLSGGRPSTDTQYF.

V gene TRBV7-2 combines with J gene TRBJ2-3; possible D gene TRBD1, 5 bases. The CDR3 runs 13 residues. V was cut by 8 bases and J by 1 base, with 10 bases left in between. Per germline, CDR1 SGHTA and CDR2 FQGNSA. The CDR3 loop is CASQGGGTDTQYF. In DNA, the CDR3 is TGTGCCAGCCAGGGTGGGGGCACAGATACGCAGTATTTT.

DNA for the CDR3: TGTGCCAGCAGCTTTGGTAGCGACTACGAGCAGTACTTC. Residues: CASSFGSDYEQYF. The chain couples TRBV7-3 to TRBJ2-7; TRBD2 is a possible D gene (5 bases). Germline loops: CDR1 SGHTA, CDR2 FQGTGA. Trimming cost V 3 bases and J 3 bases, with 9 bases left between them. The CDR3 covers 13 residues.

This chain uses TRBV7-3 with TRBJ1-1; no definite D call. In germline, CDR1 is SGHTA, CDR2 FQGTGA. V lost 1 base, J lost 0 bases, and 6 bases lay in between. The CDR3 extends over 14 amino acids. The CDR3 DNA is TGTGCCAGCAGCTTAAAGCTCATGAACACTGAAGCTTTCTTT. It yields the protein CASSLKLMNTEAFF. The whole variable domain, filled in from reference TRBV7-3 and TRBJ1-1, reads GAGVSQTPSNKVTEKGKYVELRCDPISGHTALYWYRQSLGQGPEFLIYFQGTGAADDSGLPNDRFFAVRPEGSVSTLKIQRTERGDSAVYLCASSLKLMNTEAFFGQGTRLTVV.

The CDR3 spells CAPKGRGSYNEQFF. In nucleotides, the CDR3 is TGTGCCCCAAAGGGCAGGGGCTCCTACAATGAGCAGTTCTTC. This chain joins TRBV10-3 and TRBJ2-1, with a weak D call TRBD1 (6 bases). The CDR3 extends over 14 amino acids. The V gene lost 11 bases and the J gene lost 0 bases, with 14 bases spanning the gap. Germline CDR1 ENHRY, CDR2 SYGVKD.

The chain couples TRBV10-3 to TRBJ2-2, with D hard to call. The germline CDR1 and CDR2 sequences are ENHRY and SYGVKD. The CDR3 extends over 15 amino acids. V was pared by 6 bases and J by 1 base, with 12 bases between. CDR3 DNA sequence: TGTGCCATCAGCCTTCGGGTGGGGAACACCGGGGAGCTGTTTTTT. Translation gives CAISLRVGNTGELFF.

The chain is built from TRBV5-6 and TRBJ1-5, with D unresolved. Per the germline V gene, CDR1 is SGHDT and CDR2 is YYEEEE. This CDR3 has 15 residues. Deletions cut 0 bases from V and 3 bases from J, with 10 bases between. In DNA form, the CDR3 reads TGTGCCAGCAGCTTGGCCGGTCGGTACAATCAGCCCCAGCATTTT. Translating gives CASSLAGRYNQPQHF. The variable domain in full, with the rest retrieved from reference TRBV5-6 and TRBJ1-5, is DAGVTQSPTHLIKTRGQQVTLRCSPKSGHDTVSWYQQALGQGPQFIFQYYEEEERQRGNFPDRFSGHQFPNYSSELNVNALLLGDSALYLCASSLAGRYNQPQHFGDGTRLSIL.

This clone has just one count. The chain couples TRBV10-3 to TRBJ1-5; no reliable D call. Looked up from germline, CDR1 is ENHRY and CDR2 is SYGVKD. Trimming removed 4 bases from V and 5 bases from J, with 6 bases in between. There are 12 residues in the CDR3. CDR3 amino acids: CAISGVDQPQHF. CDR3 bases: TGTGCCATCAGTGGGGTTGATCAGCCCCAGCATTTT.

The chain couples TRBV4-1 to TRBJ2-2; 8 bases agree with TRBD1. V lost 2 bases to trimming and J lost 5 bases; unmatched junction nucleotides: 7. The CDR3 is 16 amino acids. Looked up from germline, CDR1 is MGHRA and CDR2 is YSYEKL. The CDR3 DNA reads TGCGCCAGCAGCCAACAAACAGGGGGTGGAACCGGGGAGCTGTTTTTT. Protein product: CASSQQTGGGTGELFF.

J is TRBJ1-1 and V is TRBV6-5; D is uncertain. Trimming stripped 5 bases from V and 0 bases from J, with 7 bases between. Germline lookup yields CDR1 MNHEY and CDR2 SVGAGI. This CDR3 has 13 amino acids. The CDR3 loop is CASSTIMNTEAFF. The CDR3 DNA is TGTGCCAGCAGTACCATAATGAACACTGAAGCTTTCTTT.

The J gene is TRBJ2-1, the V gene TRBV28, with D perhaps TRBD2 (5 bases). Germline CDR1 MDHEN, CDR2 SYDVKM. There are 14 residues in the CDR3. Trimming cost V 5 bases and J 0 bases, with 8 bases left between them. The CDR3 here is CASSEGSSYNEQFF. CDR3 nucleotides: TGTGCCAGCAGTGAAGGGAGCTCCTACAATGAGCAGTTCTTC.

The chain couples TRBV5-4 to TRBJ2-7; D unresolved. CDR1 and CDR2 from the germline V gene are SGHNT and YYREEE (reference sequence). The V end lost 0 bases, the J end lost 4 bases, and 5 bases lay between the germline ends. CDR3 length: 12 amino acids. CDR3 residues: CASSLDGYEQYF. In DNA form, the CDR3 reads TGTGCCAGCAGCTTGGACGGTTACGAGCAGTACTTC.

This chain uses TRBV7-9 with TRBJ2-4; D uncertain. The germline V gene has CDR1 SEHNR and CDR2 FQNEAQ (reference sequence). This CDR3 spans 14 amino acids. V lost 1 base, J lost 2 bases, and 6 bases lay in between. The CDR3 region is CASSLVTTKNIQYF. The DNA of the CDR3 is TGTGCCAGCAGCTTAGTTACAACCAAAAACATTCAGTACTTC.

This clone was counted a few times. The chain has TRBV27 and TRBJ1-2; D gene uncertain. Trimming pared 5 bases from V and 4 bases from J, leaving 11 bases between. The CDR3 has 13 amino acids. The germline V gene has CDR1 MNHEY and CDR2 SMNVEV (reference sequence). In DNA, the CDR3 is TGTGCCAGCAGTCCCGGATTGGGCTATGGCTACACCTTC. This sequence encodes CASSPGLGYGYTF.

This clone was seen just once. The chain couples TRBV7-8 to TRBJ2-3; D is ambiguous. V was pared by 8 bases and J by 2 bases, with 5 bases between. The CDR3 totals 11 residues. Germline assignment: CDR1 SGHVS and CDR2 FQNEAQ. CDR3 in amino acids: CASRLTDTQYF. CDR3 coding DNA: TGTGCCAGCCGGCTCACAGATACGCAGTATTTT.

This rearrangement joins TRBV4-1 to TRBJ1-4; no firm D call. CDR3 size: 15 residues. The germline V gene encodes CDR1 MGHRA and CDR2 YSYEKL. Between the trimmed V and J ends, which lost 1 base and 3 bases, there was a span of 9 bases. CDR3 in amino acids: CASSQATRANEKLFF. The CDR3 DNA follows: TGCGCCAGCAGCCAAGCGACACGAGCTAATGAAAAACTGTTTTTT.

A word on this clone: Different DNA sequences within this sample yield the same CDR3. CDR3 in DNA: TGTGCCAGCAGTGAATCGGGAGAGACCCAGTACTTC. Protein sequence: CASSESGETQYF. The gene calls are TRBV2 and TRBJ2-5, with unresolved D. The CDR3 is 12 amino acids. The V gene lost 2 bases and the J gene lost 4 bases, with 5 bases spanning the gap. Germline V CDR1 and CDR2: SNHLY, FYNNEI.